This passage covers 13 T cell receptor beta chains from one sample sequenced in a study of identical twins. From the 5' RACE reads, TCRdb called clonotypes with MiXCR, one entry per CDR3 protein. Of 430,000 or so distinct CDR3 sequences listed, roughly 24% are singletons. This same sample was also taken into another study, of T cells expressing NK-cell markers.

Sequencing used CD4+ T cells sorted from blood. The receptors were sampled from a woman between 18 and 30 years old in good health.

V and J are TRBV7-9 and TRBJ1-2; no definite D call. Germline CDR1 and CDR2: SEHNR and FQNEAQ (reference sequence). There are 14 residues in the CDR3. The germline V and J ends were trimmed by 1 base and 0 bases, with 6 bases remaining between them. The CDR3 bases are TGTGCCAGCAGCTTAGAGGTTCCTAACTATGGCTACACCTTC. Amino acids: CASSLEVPNYGYTF. Drawing the rest from reference TRBV7-9 and TRBJ1-2, the complete variable domain is DTGVSQNPRHKITKRGQNVTFRCDPISEHNRLYWYRQTLGQGPEFLTYFQNEAQLEKSRLLSDRFSAERPKGSFSTLEIQRTEQGDSAMYLCASSLEVPNYGYTFGSGTRLTVV.

This clonotype was observed a few times. In nucleotides, the CDR3 is TGCGCCAGCAGTAGGCGGGTAGGAGAAGAGACCCAGTACTTC. Its protein product is CASSRRVGEETQYF. The chain joins TRBV5-1 to TRBJ2-5; D may be TRBD2 (5 bases). CDR1 is SGHRS and CDR2 is YFSETQ in the germline V gene. This CDR3 spans 14 amino acids. Trimming shortened V by 5 bases and J by 3 bases, and 14 bases separated the two germline ends.

The chain employs TRBV7-6 and TRBJ2-2; perhaps TRBD2 as D (7 bases). Germline CDR1 is SGHVS and CDR2 is FNYEAQ. V lost 5 bases and J lost 12, with 16 bases in between. The length of the CDR3 is 13 residues. As DNA, the CDR3 is TGTGCCAGCAGCCAGGAGGGGGGGGCCCAGCTGTTTTTT. Translated, it gives CASSQEGGAQLFF. The full variable domain, rest sourced from reference TRBV7-6 and TRBJ2-2, is GAGVSQSPRYKVTKRGQDVALRCDPISGHVSLYWYRQALGQGPEFLTYFNYEAQQDKSGLPNDRFSAERPEGSISTLTIQRTEQRDSAMYRCASSQEGGAQLFFGEGSRLTVL.

In its sample, this clonotype was seen a few times. At one of its ends the junction is not consistent with the germline gene, which may arise from a read error. The gene calls are TRBV20-1 and TRBJ2-2; D ambiguous. The germline gives CDR1 DFQATT, CDR2 SNEGSKA (reference sequence). CDR3 length: 14 amino acids. CDR3 bases: TGCAGTGCCAGAGAACACCCCGACACCGGGGAGCTGTTTTTT. Amino acid sequence: CSAREHPDTGELFF.

The chain couples TRBV20-1 to TRBJ1-1, with TRBD1 as a possible D gene (5 bases). The CDR3 runs to 13 residues. Germline V gene data show CDR1 as DFQATT and CDR2 as SNEGSKA (reference sequence). V was pared by 6 bases and J by 1 base, with 12 bases between. The CDR3 coding sequence is TGCAGTGCCCTCAGGGAGGGGAACACTGAAGCTTTCTTT. Translated: CSALREGNTEAFF.

This clonotype was detected ten times or more. This chain uses TRBV4-3 with TRBJ1-6, with 7 bases lining up with TRBD1. CDR1 and CDR2 from the germline V gene are LGHNA and YSLEER. The length of the CDR3 is 15 residues. V lost 0 bases to trimming and J lost 5 bases; unmatched junction nucleotides: 1. This chain's CDR3 is CASSQDDRDNSPLHF. In DNA, the CDR3 is TGCGCCAGCAGCCAAGATGACAGGGATAATTCACCCCTCCACTTT.

This clonotype occurred a few times. The chain is built from TRBV9 and TRBJ2-3, with 8 bases matching TRBD1. The CDR3 has 17 residues. Germline V gives CDR1 SGDLS, CDR2 YYNGEE. Trimming cost V 0 bases and J 4 bases; bases outside gene matches: 10. The CDR3 protein is CASSVARGGQGSDTQYF. The CDR3 nucleotides are TGTGCCAGCAGCGTAGCTCGAGGAGGACAGGGCTCAGATACGCAGTATTTT.

This clonotype was counted a few times. This chain connects TRBV13 to TRBJ1-2; D unclear. CDR3 length: 14 residues. The V end lost 1 base, the J end lost 7 bases, and 13 bases lay between the germline ends. Per the germline V gene, CDR1 is PRHDT and CDR2 is FYEKMQ (reference sequence). CDR3 protein: CASSLEAVAGGYTF. CDR3 DNA sequence: TGTGCCAGCAGCTTAGAAGCTGTCGCGGGTGGCTACACCTTC.

The count of this clonotype is one. The chain employs TRBV6-6 and TRBJ2-7; TRBD1 might be the D (5 bases). The V end lost 6 bases, the J end lost 6 bases, and 15 bases lay between the germline ends. This CDR3 is built from 13 residues. Germline values: CDR1 MNHNY, CDR2 SVGAGI (reference sequence). CDR3 residues: CASSDPPRGEQYF. The CDR3 DNA reads TGTGCCAGCAGCGACCCCCCAAGGGGCGAGCAGTACTTC.

The chain uses TRBV29-1 and TRBJ2-3; D remains ambiguous. Trimming pared 7 bases from V and 0 bases from J, leaving 14 bases between. CDR3 size: 14 residues. Germline CDR1 is SQVTM and CDR2 is ANQGSEA. CDR3 DNA sequence: TGCAGCGCTGCCGGCCAGTCTAGCACAGATACGCAGTATTTT. Residues: CSAAGQSSTDTQYF.

The chain employs TRBV4-3 and TRBJ2-1; 7 bases are a match to TRBD2. Germline assignment: CDR1 LGHNA and CDR2 YSLEER. Trimming cost V 0 bases and J 0 bases; bases outside gene matches: 11. The CDR3 runs to 19 residues. CDR3 region: CASSQEGRLGGSSYNEQFF. The CDR3 nucleotides are TGCGCCAGCAGCCAAGAAGGTCGCCTGGGCGGGAGCTCCTACAATGAGCAGTTCTTC.

The table lists this clonotype with a few counts. The V call is TRBV5-1, the J call TRBJ2-7, with TRBD1 identical over 10 bases. The ends lost 4 bases at V and 0 bases at J; junction bases unmatched: 4. Germline V gene sequence: CDR1 SGHRS, CDR2 YFSETQ. This CDR3 has 15 residues. The CDR3 is CASSPDRGLSYEQYF. The CDR3 DNA follows: TGCGCCAGCAGCCCCGACAGGGGGCTCTCCTACGAGCAGTACTTC.

This clonotype came up a few times. The CDR3 DNA reads TGCGCCAGCAGCTCCAGGGAGGGAAACATTCAGTACTTC. Translating gives CASSSREGNIQYF. The chain combines TRBV5-1 with TRBJ2-4, with TRBD2 identical over 7 bases. Germline values: CDR1 SGHRS, CDR2 YFSETQ. V lost 3 bases, J lost 6 bases, and 3 bases stayed unmatched. The CDR3 is 13 residues long.